Listed below are T cell receptor beta chains from one sample, sequenced in a study of cytomegalovirus exposure and HLA in healthy donors. Sequencing used immunoSEQ multiplex PCR; TCRdb keeps in-frame clones, though not all of them. In the table there are approximately 150,000 clones, about 82% of which are singletons. Specimen: PBMCs. These receptors originate from a male donor in good health and CMV-seronegative. The conserved cysteine and the conserved F or W are not part of the CDR3 here. The D gene is left open where the match is weak. Size is omitted from some rows. Given values are once, few, many or a class for expanded clones.

abundance,v_gene,d_gene,CDR3aa
-,TRBV4-3,-,ASSQDNFGLHYEQY
-,TRBV5-6,TRBD1,ASSLVDRISGELF
-,TRBV6-1,-,ASSRPGEQF
few,TRBV28,TRBD1,ASSPRTGEWQY
few,TRBV6-5,TRBD1,ASSFRGQGADTQY
-,TRBV28,-,ASSQFDSLQIGEQY
-,TRBV9,-,ASSVGASVYNEQF
-,TRBV7-9,TRBD1,ASSLRDRDHEQY
-,TRBV7-9,TRBD1,ASSPRGGPGGVNTEAF
few,TRBV7-2,TRBD2,ASSLLAGGDEQY
-,TRBV5-1,TRBD1,ASSPPDRVYEQY
few,TRBV15,TRBD1,ATSGTVESNSPLH
-,TRBV7-9,TRBD1,ASSFGQGAVDTQY
-,TRBV19,-,ASSLQGSSSYEQY
once,TRBV30,-,AWSTDMSGNTIY
-,TRBV6-1,TRBD1,ASNTDRGETQY
-,TRBV6-6,-,ASSRTTGGNQPQH
-,TRBV14,TRBD2,ASSRVGLAGGSGTDTQY
-,TRBV5-1,TRBD1,ASSLRQGQGLTEAF
-,TRBV28,TRBD1,ASSLRAGGIYEQY
once,TRBV6-5,-,ASSLGANVLT
-,TRBV7-2,TRBD1,ASSLVFGTGNNEQF
-,TRBV28,TRBD1,ASGGRTGLEQY
-,TRBV11-2,-,ASSLVAETGELF
-,TRBV11-2,TRBD2,ASSPSGGAYEQY
-,TRBV11-2,-,ASSRQWPSDEQF
once,TRBV21-1,-,ASSKDRTRCLEQH
-,TRBV9,TRBD1,ASSAEQGTGNTIY
-,TRBV7-2,TRBD1,ASSFPGQGASSYNEQF
once,TRBV11-2,-,ASSLQGFNQPQH
-,TRBV10-3,TRBD2,AISALLAGKDGETQY
-,TRBV14,-,ASSQDLELNEQF
once,TRBV7-9,-,SSSPLLGGYT
-,TRBV7-8,TRBD1,ASSSQGGDTEAF
few,TRBV4-2,-,ASSQPARGTATDTQY
-,TRBV18,-,ASSPGAGSYEQY
-,TRBV9,-,ASSVSTSSGNTIY
once,TRBV4-3,TRBD1,ASSQDVRTGNEKLF
-,TRBV7-2,TRBD2,ASSQSGSSYNEQF
-,TRBV28,-,ASSLGGTGELF
once,TRBV4-2,TRBD2,ASSQAQRAGSSDEQF
-,TRBV6-5,TRBD2,ASSYSLGGGGDTQY
-,TRBV6-5,TRBD1,ASSYSPNDRGYGYT
-,TRBV5-4,TRBD1,ASSRATGSSGNTIY
-,TRBV5-1,-,ASSLDRSVYEQY
-,TRBV5-1,TRBD2,ASSGTSGKETQY
-,TRBV10-2,-,ASAGSHTEAF
-,TRBV13,-,ASSPPGRSSYNEQF